These 14 T cell receptor beta chains came from one sample sequenced in a study of human T cells and chemical hapten exposure. TCRdb reprocessed the RACE reads with MiXCR, giving one entry per CDR3 protein. Of 300,000 to 450,000 distinct CDR3 sequences in the sample, about 5% were seen once. The time point here: pre-sensitization, week 0. Treatment reported: therapeutic diphenylcyclopropenone sensitization with weekly scalp DPC. Sequences were derived from whole blood, sampled in connection with sensitization to the hapten diphenylcyclopropenone (DPC). These TCRs come from a young woman with alopecia areata. Some clones in this sample may be carry-over from other donors' samples.

This clonotype was detected ten times or more. The chain has TRBV5-6 and TRBJ2-7; no clear D gene. The V and J ends lost 3 bases and 0 bases respectively, with 13 bases between them. Germline-derived CDR1 and CDR2 are SGHDT and YYEEEE. This CDR3 has 15 residues. The CDR3 sequence is CASSSLRRVSYEQYF. CDR3 DNA: TGTGCCAGCAGCTCCCTAAGGCGTGTCTCCTACGAGCAGTACTTC.

The chain uses TRBV20-1 and TRBJ1-4, with D maybe TRBD1 (5 bases). Trimming shortened V by 5 bases and J by 3 bases, and 16 bases separated the two germline ends. The germline CDR1 and CDR2 sequences are DFQATT and SNEGSKA (reference sequence). There are 15 residues in the CDR3. The CDR3 loop reads CSAESFSGPNEKLFF. The CDR3 nucleotides are TGCAGTGCTGAGTCGTTTTCGGGGCCTAATGAAAAACTGTTTTTT.

This clonotype has ten or more counts. CDR3 in DNA: TGTGCCATCCTAGGGACCGGGCGTGACTATGGCTACACCTTC. It translates to CAILGTGRDYGYTF. V usage is TRBV6-5 and J usage is TRBJ1-2, with a weak D call TRBD1 (5 bases). The V and J ends lost 10 bases and 3 bases respectively, with 18 bases between them. This CDR3 spans 14 amino acids. The germline CDR1 and CDR2 sequences are MNHEY and SVGAGI.

The table lists this clonotype with a few counts. The chain joins TRBV12-3 or TRBV12-4 to TRBJ2-3; D not resolved. The CDR3 contains 14 residues. V lost 4 bases and J 5 bases, leaving 13 bases between the germline ends. The CDR3 bases are TGTGCCAGCAGTTCCTCGGCTTATGGAGATACGCAGTATTTT. Its translation: CASSSSAYGDTQYF.

This clonotype was seen a few times. The gene calls are TRBV10-3 and TRBJ1-6, with D possibly being TRBD1 (5 bases). This CDR3 has 12 residues. With 8 bases removed from V and 8 bases from J, the gap between germline ends came to 10 bases. CDR1 and CDR2 from the germline V gene are ENHRY and SYGVKD. The CDR3 bases are TGTGCCATCCGGGGCGGAGATTCACCCCTCCACTTT. This codes for CAIRGGDSPLHF.

This clonotype appeared a few times. V and J are TRBV10-3 and TRBJ1-2; D uncertain. Trimming took 9 bases from V and 0 from J, leaving 17 bases between them. CDR1 and CDR2 (germline): ENHRY, SYGVKD. This CDR3 has 15 residues. The CDR3: CAITGSLSPNYGYTF. The CDR3 bases are TGTGCCATAACGGGGTCTCTATCTCCTAACTATGGCTACACCTTC.

The CDR3 bases are TGTGCCATCAGTGAGTGGCACAGGAACACTGAAGCTTTCTTT. Translation: CAISEWHRNTEAFF. V is TRBV10-3 and J is TRBJ1-1; D uncertain. Trimming left V 1 base short and J 1 base short, with 7 bases between. The CDR3 extends over 14 amino acids. CDR1 and CDR2 from the germline V gene are ENHRY and SYGVKD.

The chain couples TRBV28 to TRBJ1-1; D remains ambiguous. The V gene's germline CDR1 is MDHEN and CDR2 SYDVKM. CDR3 length equals 14 residues. Trimming left V 2 bases short and J 1 base short, with 8 bases between. The CDR3 DNA is TGTGCCAGCAGTTTACCGAGGAAGAACACTGAAGCTTTCTTT. Translation: CASSLPRKNTEAFF.

This clonotype appeared many times. J is TRBJ2-3 and V is TRBV2; 10 nucleotides line up with TRBD2. The CDR3 loop spans 14 amino acids. CDR1 is SNHLY, CDR2 FYNNEI, per germline. Losses at the gene ends were 4 bases for V and 6 bases for J; bases not matched to a gene: 4. In DNA form, the CDR3 reads TGTGCCAGCAGTGCTAGCGGGGGACGCGATACGCAGTATTTT. The encoded protein is CASSASGGRDTQYF. The full variable domain, rest sourced from reference TRBV2 and TRBJ2-3, is EPEVTQTPSHQVTQMGQEVILRCVPISNHLYFYWYRQILGQKVEFLVSFYNNEISEKSEIFDDQFSVERPDGSNFTLKIRSTKLEDSAMYFCASSASGGRDTQYFGPGTRLTVL.

Here the CDR3 reads CASSNRLRRDSNQPQHF. In DNA form, the CDR3 reads TGTGCCAGCAGCAATAGGTTGCGCAGGGACTCAAATCAGCCCCAGCATTTT. The V and J genes are TRBV21-1 and TRBJ1-5. TRBV21-1 is a listed pseudogene. The length of the CDR3 is 17 residues.

The chain uses TRBV20-1 and TRBJ2-7, with TRBD1 matching 9 bases. Germline values: CDR1 DFQATT, CDR2 SNEGSKA (reference sequence). The CDR3 totals 18 residues. J lost 0 bases, V lost 1 base, and 13 bases had no gene match. CDR3 in amino acids: CSARGLTPGQGLSYEQYF. CDR3 coding DNA: TGCAGTGCTAGAGGGCTTACTCCGGGACAGGGCCTCTCCTACGAGCAGTACTTC.

This clonotype was recorded a few times. The chain has TRBV7-2 and TRBJ2-1; D is perhaps TRBD2 (6 bases). The germline V gene encodes CDR1 SGHTA and CDR2 FQGNSA. This CDR3 is 15 amino acids long. The V gene lost 2 bases and the J gene lost 8 bases, with 16 bases spanning the gap. This CDR3 reads CASSLTAWGVHEQFF. DNA for the CDR3: TGTGCCAGCAGCTTAACGGCGTGGGGGGTGCATGAGCAGTTCTTC.

The V gene is TRBV7-2, the J gene TRBJ2-3; D is undetermined. The V gene lost 1 base and the J gene lost 2 bases, with 7 bases spanning the gap. The CDR3 has 14 amino acids. Per the germline V gene, CDR1 is SGHTA and CDR2 is FQGNSA. The CDR3 region is CASSLDAITDTQYF. The DNA of the CDR3 is TGTGCCAGCAGCTTAGATGCGATCACAGATACGCAGTATTTT.

The rearrangement uses TRBV4-3 and TRBJ2-3; D gene unclear. CDR1 and CDR2 from the germline V gene are LGHNA and YSLEER. Between the trimmed V and J ends, which lost 0 bases and 6 bases, there was a span of 13 bases. The CDR3 runs 15 residues. The CDR3 spells CASSQDISRWDTQYF. CDR3 DNA sequence: TGCGCCAGCAGCCAAGATATTAGTCGGTGGGATACGCAGTATTTT.